Following are 30 T cell receptor beta chains from one sample sequenced in a study of OX40 agonist ivuxolimab in advanced cancers. TCRdb keeps only in-frame clones here, not all; method: immunoSEQ multiplex PCR. The data hold tens of thousands of clones, with 85% to 90% observed a single time. The specimen was CD4+ or CD8+ T cells sorted from blood, collected in a trial of the OX40 agonist ivuxolimab. These receptors were taken from an adult with an advanced solid tumor such as melanoma, head and neck, liver or kidney cancer.

The rearrangement links TRBV7-6 to TRBJ2-5; no clear D. CDR1 is SGHVS and CDR2 is FNYEAQ in the germline V gene. This CDR3 has 11 residues. V lost 8 bases and J lost 1, with 5 bases in between. The CDR3 region has the DNA TGTGCCAGCGGTGGCCAAGAGACCCAGTACTTC. Translating it yields CASGGQETQYF. The complete variable domain, with remaining parts taken from reference TRBV7-6 and TRBJ2-5, reads GAGVSQSPRYKVTKRGQDVALRCDPISGHVSLYWYRQALGQGPEFLTYFNYEAQQDKSGLPNDRFSAERPEGSISTLTIQRTEQRDSAMYRCASGGQETQYFGPGTRLLVL.

This chain links TRBV7-8 with TRBJ2-5, with D possibly being TRBD2 (5 bases). CDR1 SGHVS and CDR2 FQNEAQ come from the germline V gene. V lost 4 bases, J lost 2 bases, and 14 bases lay in between. This CDR3 is built from 15 residues. CDR3 residues: CASSSGLILQETQYF. For the CDR3, the DNA is TGTGCCAGCAGCTCCGGACTGATATTACAAGAGACCCAGTACTTC.

This clone was observed once. V usage is TRBV5-1 and J usage is TRBJ2-3, with TRBD2 matching over 13 bases. The CDR3 spans 16 residues. Trimming at V came to 2 bases and at J to 3 bases, leaving 3 bases not matched to a gene. The germline CDR1 and CDR2 sequences are SGHRS and YFSETQ. CDR3 residues: CASSFRTSGRTDTQYF. DNA of the CDR3: TGCGCCAGCAGCTTTAGGACTAGCGGGAGAACAGATACGCAGTATTTT.

This chain links TRBV27 with TRBJ1-3; 7 nucleotides line up with TRBD1. Trimming removed 6 bases from V and 2 bases from J; junction bases left unmatched: 10. CDR1 is MNHEY, CDR2 SMNVEV, per germline (reference sequence). The length of the CDR3 is 16 residues. CDR3 DNA sequence: TGTGCCAGCAGCCAAAACAGGGGTTTTGCTGGAAACACCATATATTTT. This sequence encodes CASSQNRGFAGNTIYF.

The V gene is TRBV2, the J gene TRBJ2-2; D unclear. Germline CDR1 and CDR2: SNHLY and FYNNEI. This CDR3 spans 14 amino acids. V lost 6 bases and J 0 bases, leaving 8 bases between the germline ends. CDR3 bases: TGTGCCAGCAGGCCCCGACCGAACACCGGGGAGCTGTTTTTT. Its protein product is CASRPRPNTGELFF.

The chain uses TRBV28 and TRBJ2-7; no firm D call. CDR1 is MDHEN, CDR2 SYDVKM, per germline. Trimming took 4 bases from V and 3 from J, leaving 4 bases between them. CDR3 length equals 11 residues. CDR3 DNA sequence: TGTGCCAGCAGTTCCGTCTACGAGCAGTACTTC. Amino acids: CASSSVYEQYF.

The chain joins TRBV7-2 to TRBJ1-2; D is unresolved. CDR1 and CDR2 from the germline V gene are SGHTA and FQGNSA. The CDR3 is 13 amino acids. V lost 6 bases and J 8 bases, leaving 16 bases between the germline ends. DNA of the CDR3: TGTGCCAGCAGGTCGGCGGGAAGGGTCGGCTACACCTTC. As protein: CASRSAGRVGYTF.

This chain joins TRBV27 and TRBJ2-7, with a possible D match to TRBD2 (6 bases). Deletions cut 5 bases from V and 3 bases from J, with 14 bases between. CDR3 length: 14 amino acids. Germline CDR1 is MNHEY and CDR2 is SMNVEV (reference sequence). The CDR3 region is CASSARLDLYEQYF. The CDR3, as DNA: TGTGCCAGCAGTGCAAGACTAGACCTCTACGAGCAGTACTTC.

This chain connects TRBV18 to TRBJ1-3; 8 bases map to TRBD1. J lost 0 bases, V lost 2 bases, and 6 bases had no gene match. This CDR3 is 17 amino acids long. The germline V gene has CDR1 KGHSH and CDR2 LQKENI. The CDR3 is CASSPIPGQGSGNTIYF. In DNA, the CDR3 is TGTGCCAGCTCACCAATCCCCGGACAGGGCTCTGGAAACACCATATATTTT.

The V and J genes are TRBV29-1 and TRBJ2-5; 7 nucleotides align to TRBD1. The CDR3 runs 13 residues. V shed 6 bases, J shed 5 bases, and the junction held 9 bases outside the gene matches. The germline CDR1 and CDR2 sequences are SQVTM and ANQGSEA. This chain's CDR3 is CSVNRGAGETQYF. The DNA for the CDR3 is TGCAGCGTAAACAGGGGCGCGGGTGAGACCCAGTACTTC. The complete variable domain, with remaining parts taken from reference TRBV29-1 and TRBJ2-5, reads SAVISQKPSRDICQRGTSLTIQCQVDSQVTMMFWYRQQPGQSLTLIATANQGSEATYESGFVIDKFPISRPNLTFSTLTVSNMSPEDSSIYLCSVNRGAGETQYFGPGTRLLVL.

This clone has a handful of counts. The rearrangement links TRBV5-1 to TRBJ1-2, with TRBD1 identical over 10 bases. With 1 base clipped from V and 8 bases from J, the junction kept 8 bases outside the gene matches. The length of the CDR3 is 15 residues. Germline CDR1 reads SGHRS; CDR2 reads YFSETQ. The CDR3, as DNA: TGCGCCAGCAGCTTGAAAGCCGGGACAGGGGACGGCTACACCTTC. It translates to CASSLKAGTGDGYTF.

V gene TRBV5-4 combines with J gene TRBJ1-1; tentative D call: TRBD1 (5 bases). Between the trimmed V and J ends, which lost 4 bases and 4 bases, there was a span of 23 bases. Germline V gene data show CDR1 as SGHNT and CDR2 as YYREEE (reference sequence). The CDR3 has 17 residues. CDR3 amino acids: CASSPPGLRASGTEAFF. CDR3 coding DNA: TGTGCCAGCAGCCCCCCGGGACTGAGGGCATCCGGCACTGAAGCTTTCTTT. Full variable domain (remainder filled in from reference TRBV5-4 and TRBJ1-1): ETGVTQSPTHLIKTRGQQVTLRCSSQSGHNTVSWYQQALGQGPQFIFQYYREEENGRGNFPPRFSGLQFPNYSSELNVNALELDDSALYLCASSPPGLRASGTEAFFGQGTRLTVV.

This clone was detected once. The genes are TRBV11-3 and TRBJ2-7; 9 bases agree with TRBD1. This CDR3 region has 15 residues. Per germline, CDR1 SGHNT and CDR2 YENEEA. Losses at the gene ends were 5 bases for V and 2 bases for J; bases not matched to a gene: 7. CDR3 in amino acids: CASSQRTGATYEQYF. As DNA, the CDR3 is TGTGCCAGCAGCCAACGGACAGGGGCCACCTACGAGCAGTACTTC.

In this sample, this clone turned up a few times. The rearrangement uses TRBV18 and TRBJ1-1; D call uncertain. Germline V gives CDR1 KGHSH, CDR2 LQKENI. Trimming left V 4 bases short and J 1 base short, with 7 bases between. The CDR3 runs to 13 residues. CDR3 in DNA: TGTGCCAGCTCACTGGTGGAGAACACTGAAGCTTTCTTT. It is translated as CASSLVENTEAFF.

The V gene is TRBV7-2, the J gene TRBJ1-5, with D perhaps matching TRBD1 (6 bases). The CDR3 contains 15 residues. V was shortened by 1 base and J by 7 bases, with 14 bases between the two germline ends. Per the germline V gene, CDR1 is SGHTA and CDR2 is FQGNSA. CDR3 nucleotide sequence: TGTGCCAGCAGCTTAGGGGCAGGGGCGGGCCAGCCCCAGCATTTT. It encodes CASSLGAGAGQPQHF.

The rearrangement joins TRBV7-2 to TRBJ1-2; D is unresolved. The CDR3 loop spans 12 amino acids. Deletions cut 5 bases from V and 4 bases from J, with 8 bases between. Germline V CDR1 and CDR2: SGHTA, FQGNSA. The DNA for the CDR3 is TGTGCCAGCAGCGGGAGCTTCTATGGCTACACCTTC. It is translated as CASSGSFYGYTF.

This chain uses TRBV6-1 with TRBJ2-7; a possible D gene is TRBD1 (6 bases). This CDR3 contains 16 residues. CDR1 and CDR2 (germline): MNHNS, SASEGT. Trimming cost V 2 bases and J 3 bases, with 17 bases left between them. Here the CDR3 DNA reads TGTGCCAGCAGTGAAAATATAAGGGGGAGACGCTACGAGCAGTACGTC. It codes for CASSENIRGRRYEQYV.

The V and J genes are TRBV5-1 and TRBJ2-2, with 7 bases that match TRBD1. The CDR3 has 15 amino acids. Germline V lookup: CDR1 SGHRS, CDR2 YFSETQ. The ends lost 2 bases at V and 6 bases at J; junction bases unmatched: 7. CDR3 nucleotide sequence: TGCGCCAGCAGCTTTCGTGCCGGGACAGCCGGGGAGCTGTTTTTT. Translated, it gives CASSFRAGTAGELFF.

In its sample, this clone was seen a few times. The rearrangement joins TRBV30 to TRBJ1-6; no reliable D call. Trimming pared 5 bases from V and 5 bases from J, leaving 7 bases between. Germline-derived CDR1 and CDR2 are GTSNPN and SVGIG (reference sequence). The CDR3 has 12 residues. CDR3 coding DNA: TGTGCCTGGGGACGCGATAATTCACCCCTCCACTTT. As protein: CAWGRDNSPLHF.

The J gene is TRBJ2-5, the V gene TRBV11-2, with D perhaps matching TRBD2 (6 bases). The V gene lost 10 bases and the J gene lost 2 bases, with 14 bases spanning the gap. This CDR3 is 13 amino acids long. Germline CDR1 reads SGHAT; CDR2 reads FQNNGV. CDR3 bases: TGTGCCACCCGGCGGGGCCGTCAAGAGACCCAGTACTTC. Translation gives CATRRGRQETQYF.

The chain joins TRBV19 to TRBJ2-1; D call uncertain. V lost 6 bases to trimming and J lost 5 bases, with 14 bases between them. This CDR3 is 14 amino acids long. Germline assignment: CDR1 LNHDA and CDR2 SQIVND (reference sequence). This CDR3 is CASSILSTHNEQFF. CDR3 DNA: TGTGCCAGTAGCATCCTCAGTACACACAATGAGCAGTTCTTC.

The chain employs TRBV2 and TRBJ2-1; D remains ambiguous. The V gene's germline CDR1 is SNHLY and CDR2 FYNNEI. V gave up 6 bases and J gave up 8 bases, with 11 bases separating them. This CDR3 region has 12 residues. The CDR3 reads CASSAQRYEQFF. Here the CDR3 DNA reads TGTGCCAGCAGCGCCCAGAGGTATGAGCAGTTCTTC.

The J gene is TRBJ1-2, the V gene TRBV18, with 7 bases that match TRBD1. The CDR3 extends over 13 amino acids. Germline CDR1 is KGHSH and CDR2 is LQKENI. With V trimmed by 3 bases and J by 7 bases, 5 bases remained unmatched. The CDR3 here is CASSPQTGSGYTF. The CDR3 DNA follows: TGTGCCAGCTCACCTCAGACAGGGTCTGGCTACACCTTC.

V is TRBV6-6 and J is TRBJ1-2, with 8 bases matching TRBD1. The germline gives CDR1 MNHNY, CDR2 SVGAGI (reference sequence). Trimming at V came to 6 bases and at J to 4 bases, leaving 10 bases not matched to a gene. CDR3 length: 15 amino acids. The CDR3 DNA reads as TGTGCCAGCAGACCCGACAGGGGATCAGGCTATGGCTACACCTTC. Encoded protein: CASRPDRGSGYGYTF.

This sequence joins TRBV19 and TRBJ1-5; D gene unclear. CDR1 and CDR2 from the germline V gene are LNHDA and SQIVND (reference sequence). Trimming pared 3 bases from V and 4 bases from J, leaving 7 bases between. The CDR3 is 13 residues long. CDR3 sequence: CASSMGGNQPQHF. CDR3 coding DNA: TGTGCCAGTAGTATGGGTGGTAATCAGCCCCAGCATTTT.

The chain joins TRBV5-4 to TRBJ2-5; TRBD2 might be the D (6 bases). The V end lost 4 bases, the J end lost 1 base, and 14 bases lay between the germline ends. From germline, CDR1 is SGHNT and CDR2 YYREEE (reference sequence). This CDR3 has 15 amino acids. CDR3 sequence reads: CASSTGTLSQETQYF. The CDR3 DNA reads TGTGCCAGCAGCACCGGGACTCTCTCCCAAGAGACCCAGTACTTC.

As regards this clone: Because the CDR3 is missing its conserved closing phenylalanine or tryptophan, this is likely a read error. The DNA is left out, because the CDR3 cannot be placed on it with certainty; the CDR3 is given as TCRdb lists it. The J gene is TRBJ1-3, the V gene TRBV5-1. The germline CDR1 and CDR2 sequences are SGHRS and YFSETQ. The CDR3 has 10 residues if both end residues are counted. The CDR3 protein is CASSLGLGIL.

The chain links TRBV6-5 to TRBJ1-3; D possibly corresponds to TRBD1 (6 bases). Per germline, CDR1 MNHEY and CDR2 SVGAGI. CDR3 length: 14 amino acids. Trimming shortened V by 4 bases and J by 4 bases, and 11 bases separated the two germline ends. The CDR3, as DNA: TGTGCCAGCAGTTCTACAGGGTACGGAAACACCATATATTTT. Protein product: CASSSTGYGNTIYF.

The chain combines TRBV13 with TRBJ1-2; 11 nucleotides line up with TRBD1. The CDR3 has 15 residues. The germline V gene has CDR1 PRHDT and CDR2 FYEKMQ (reference sequence). The V gene end was trimmed by 6 bases and the J gene end by 5 bases; junction bases not matched to a gene: 8. The CDR3 bases are TGTGCCAGCAGTTGGGGGACAGGGGGTCTTTATGGCTACACCTTC. Residues: CASSWGTGGLYGYTF.

A single count supports this clone. The chain couples TRBV5-1 to TRBJ2-2; the match to TRBD1 covers 9 bases. This CDR3 has 15 amino acids. V trimming: 2 bases; J trimming: 3 bases; junction bases outside the gene matches: 2. Germline CDR1 and CDR2: SGHRS and YFSETQ. CDR3: CASSFGTGYTGELFF. In DNA form, the CDR3 reads TGCGCCAGCAGCTTCGGGACAGGGTACACCGGGGAGCTGTTTTTT.